This is a list of T cell receptor beta chains from one sample in a study of cytomegalovirus exposure and HLA in healthy donors. Only in-frame clones appear in the TCRdb table, and some are missing; sequencing was by immunoSEQ multiplex PCR. The sample lists 75,000 to 90,000 clones, around 70% occurring once. Material for sequencing was PBMCs. These receptors came from a woman in her thirties or forties in good health and CMV-seropositive. The CDR3 runs from the conserved cysteine through the conserved F or W. Each record gives: J gene, V gene, clone size, CDR3 length, D gene, CDR3 DNA, CDR3 protein. The D gene is left open where the match is weak. Size tells how often a clone was seen (once, few, many) or the class of an expanded clone, and some rows leave it out.

J gene: TRBJ1-4; V gene: TRBV5-1; clone size: NA; CDR3 length: 15; D gene: NA; CDR3 DNA: TGCGCCAGCAGCTTAGGGGAGCGGGAGCATGAAAAACTGTTTTTT; CDR3 protein: CASSLGEREHEKLFF
J gene: TRBJ1-1; V gene: TRBV30; clone size: NA; CDR3 length: 11; D gene: NA; CDR3 DNA: TGTGCCTGGGGCGGGTCCACTGAAGCTTTCTTT; CDR3 protein: CAWGGSTEAFF
J gene: TRBJ2-6; V gene: TRBV5-6; clone size: NA; CDR3 length: 15; D gene: NA; CDR3 DNA: TGTGCCAGCAGCGAATCCTATTCTGGGGCCAACGTCCTGACTTTC; CDR3 protein: CASSESYSGANVLTF
J gene: TRBJ2-2; V gene: TRBV6-6; clone size: few; CDR3 length: 13; D gene: TRBD2; CDR3 DNA: TGTGCCAGCACAGGCGGGGGGCTCGGGGAGCTGTTTTTT; CDR3 protein: CASTGGGLGELFF
J gene: TRBJ2-1; V gene: TRBV9; clone size: NA; CDR3 length: 13; D gene: NA; CDR3 DNA: TGTGCCAGCAGTGGGGTGGGACTCGTAGAGCAGTTCTTC; CDR3 protein: CASSGVGLVEQFF
J gene: TRBJ2-1; V gene: TRBV7-6; clone size: NA; CDR3 length: 16; D gene: NA; CDR3 DNA: TGTGCCAGCAGCCCGCAAGGGGGGTGGGACAGAAATGAGCAGTTCTTC; CDR3 protein: CASSPQGGWDRNEQFF
J gene: TRBJ2-3; V gene: TRBV5-1; clone size: NA; CDR3 length: 18; D gene: TRBD2; CDR3 DNA: TGCGCCAGCAGCGGAGGACTAGCGGGAGGGGTTCACACAGATACGCAGTATTTT; CDR3 protein: CASSGGLAGGVHTDTQYF
J gene: TRBJ2-3; V gene: TRBV27; clone size: NA; CDR3 length: 15; D gene: TRBD2; CDR3 DNA: TGTGCCAGCAGTAGAAACGGGGGGAGCACAGATACGCAGTATTTT; CDR3 protein: CASSRNGGSTDTQYF
J gene: TRBJ2-3; V gene: TRBV19; clone size: once; CDR3 length: 14; D gene: NA; CDR3 DNA: TGTGCCAGTAGTTCGGGGGTGGGCACAGATACGCAGTATTTT; CDR3 protein: CASSSGVGTDTQYF
J gene: TRBJ1-5; V gene: TRBV4-3; clone size: NA; CDR3 length: 18; D gene: NA; CDR3 DNA: TGCGCCAGCAGCCAAGATATGGGGGCCGGTGAGGGCAATCAGCCCCAGCATTTT; CDR3 protein: CASSQDMGAGEGNQPQHF
J gene: TRBJ2-2; V gene: TRBV5-1; clone size: few; CDR3 length: 14; D gene: NA; CDR3 DNA: TGCGCCAGCAGCATCGAACGACAGGCTGGGGAGCTGTTTTTT; CDR3 protein: CASSIERQAGELFF
J gene: TRBJ2-1; V gene: TRBV6-5; clone size: NA; CDR3 length: 14; D gene: TRBD2; CDR3 DNA: TGTGCCAGCAGTCCTCGGACTAGCAGCAATGAGCAGTTCTTC; CDR3 protein: CASSPRTSSNEQFF
J gene: TRBJ2-5; V gene: TRBV5-1; clone size: NA; CDR3 length: 15; D gene: TRBD1; CDR3 DNA: TGCGCCAGTAGGATAGAGGGACAGGGTAGGCAGACCCAGTACTTC; CDR3 protein: CASRIEGQGRQTQYF
J gene: TRBJ1-1; V gene: TRBV28; clone size: NA; CDR3 length: 14; D gene: NA; CDR3 DNA: TGTGCCAGCAGTTTTCTCCGTGGGGGGGAGAAAGCTTTCTTT; CDR3 protein: CASSFLRGGEKAFF
J gene: TRBJ2-2; V gene: TRBV7-2; clone size: NA; CDR3 length: 14; D gene: NA; CDR3 DNA: TGTGCCAGCAAAGCGAAGGAGAACACCGGGGAGCTGTTTTTT; CDR3 protein: CASKAKENTGELFF
J gene: TRBJ2-7; V gene: TRBV5-4; clone size: NA; CDR3 length: 13; D gene: NA; CDR3 DNA: TGTGCCAGCAGCTCCTATGCCGCTTCCGAGCAGTACTTC; CDR3 protein: CASSSYAASEQYF
J gene: TRBJ1-6; V gene: TRBV19; clone size: NA; CDR3 length: 15; D gene: TRBD1; CDR3 DNA: TGTGCCAGCCTCCCCGGCGGGACAGGAAATTCACCCCTCCACTTT; CDR3 protein: CASLPGGTGNSPLHF
J gene: TRBJ2-7; V gene: TRBV4-2; clone size: NA; CDR3 length: 17; D gene: TRBD2; CDR3 DNA: TGTGCCAGCAGCCAAGAATTGGTGGGGGGGATGAAGTACGAGCAGTACTTC; CDR3 protein: CASSQELVGGMKYEQYF
J gene: TRBJ2-1; V gene: TRBV11-2; clone size: NA; CDR3 length: 16; D gene: TRBD1; CDR3 DNA: TGTGCCAGCAGCACGACAGGGGGCTTGAGGGTTCCTGAGCAGTTCTTC; CDR3 protein: CASSTTGGLRVPEQFF
J gene: TRBJ1-5; V gene: TRBV5-8; clone size: few; CDR3 length: 18; D gene: TRBD1; CDR3 DNA: TGTGCCAGCAGCTTGCAGGTTTGGACAGGGGGCAGAGAACAGCCCCAGCATTTT; CDR3 protein: CASSLQVWTGGREQPQHF
J gene: TRBJ1-1; V gene: TRBV5-5; clone size: few; CDR3 length: 14; D gene: NA; CDR3 DNA: TGTGCCAGCAGCTCACAAACAGGGACCACTGAAGCTTTCTTT; CDR3 protein: CASSSQTGTTEAFF
J gene: TRBJ2-4; V gene: TRBV6-1; clone size: NA; CDR3 length: 13; D gene: TRBD1; CDR3 DNA: TGTGCCAGCAGCACAATCCGGGACAGAGAGTCACTCTTC; CDR3 protein: CASSTIRDRESLF
J gene: TRBJ1-4; V gene: TRBV28; clone size: NA; CDR3 length: 14; D gene: TRBD1; CDR3 DNA: TGTGCCAGCAGTTTGTACGGACAGGGGGAAAAACTGTTTTTT; CDR3 protein: CASSLYGQGEKLFF
J gene: TRBJ1-1; V gene: TRBV18; clone size: NA; CDR3 length: 17; D gene: NA; CDR3 DNA: TGTGCCAGCTCACCACCATCGGGGTCGGCGATGAACACTGAAGCTTTCTTT; CDR3 protein: CASSPPSGSAMNTEAFF
J gene: TRBJ1-1; V gene: TRBV18; clone size: NA; CDR3 length: 16; D gene: TRBD1; CDR3 DNA: TGTGCCAGCTCACAAATGACCGGGACAGCGAACACTGAAGCTTTCTTT; CDR3 protein: CASSQMTGTANTEAFF
J gene: TRBJ1-3; V gene: TRBV9; clone size: once; CDR3 length: 15; D gene: TRBD1; CDR3 DNA: TGTGCCAGCAGCATCGGGACAGGGTCTGGAAACACCATATATTTT; CDR3 protein: CASSIGTGSGNTIYF
J gene: TRBJ1-4; V gene: TRBV19; clone size: NA; CDR3 length: 15; D gene: NA; CDR3 DNA: TGTGCCAGTAGTATACAGGGTGCAACTAATGAAAAACTGTTTTTT; CDR3 protein: CASSIQGATNEKLFF
J gene: TRBJ2-1; V gene: TRBV6-5; clone size: NA; CDR3 length: 11; D gene: TRBD2; CDR3 DNA: TGTGCCAGCAGAGACGGGGGGGAGCAGTTCTTC; CDR3 protein: CASRDGGEQFF
J gene: TRBJ1-1; V gene: TRBV5-1; clone size: NA; CDR3 length: 16; D gene: TRBD1; CDR3 DNA: TGCGCCAGCAGCCCCGGGACAGGGGGCTTTAACACTGAAGCTTTCTTT; CDR3 protein: CASSPGTGGFNTEAFF
J gene: TRBJ2-2; V gene: TRBV7-3; clone size: NA; CDR3 length: 13; D gene: NA; CDR3 DNA: TGTGCCAGCAGCTTAAGCAGGAACGGGGAGCTGTTTTTT; CDR3 protein: CASSLSRNGELFF
J gene: TRBJ2-1; V gene: TRBV5-6; clone size: NA; CDR3 length: 13; D gene: TRBD2; CDR3 DNA: TGTGCCAGCAGCTTAGGACTAGCGGGAGTCCCGTTCTTC; CDR3 protein: CASSLGLAGVPFF
J gene: TRBJ1-2; V gene: TRBV9; clone size: NA; CDR3 length: 17; D gene: NA; CDR3 DNA: TGTGCCAGCAGCGTAAGTGTAGGGGTCGGAAGAAACTATGGCTACACCTTC; CDR3 protein: CASSVSVGVGRNYGYTF
J gene: TRBJ1-6; V gene: TRBV5-1; clone size: NA; CDR3 length: 14; D gene: NA; CDR3 DNA: TGCGCCAGTCGCGGCAGGGAGGATAATTCACCCCTCCACTTT; CDR3 protein: CASRGREDNSPLHF
J gene: TRBJ2-2; V gene: TRBV19; clone size: NA; CDR3 length: 18; D gene: NA; CDR3 DNA: TGTGCCAGTAGTATAGGGCAGGGCGGCATGGGTTACACCGGGGAGCTGTTTTTT; CDR3 protein: CASSIGQGGMGYTGELFF
J gene: TRBJ1-5; V gene: TRBV6-5; clone size: few; CDR3 length: 14; D gene: NA; CDR3 DNA: TGTGCCAGCAGAGGCAGGGAGGGCAATCAGCCCCAGCATTTT; CDR3 protein: CASRGREGNQPQHF
J gene: TRBJ1-4; V gene: TRBV4-2; clone size: once; CDR3 length: 15; D gene: TRBD1; CDR3 DNA: TGTGCCAGCAGCCATACCGGGACAGCTAATGAAAAACTGTTTTTT; CDR3 protein: CASSHTGTANEKLFF
J gene: TRBJ2-7; V gene: TRBV30; clone size: NA; CDR3 length: 13; D gene: TRBD2; CDR3 DNA: TGTGCCTGGGAACTAGCGGGGGCAGACGAGCAGTACTTC; CDR3 protein: CAWELAGADEQYF
J gene: TRBJ1-2; V gene: TRBV6-5; clone size: NA; CDR3 length: 14; D gene: NA; CDR3 DNA: TGTGCCAGCAGTTTCGCAGACAGGAGCTATGGCTACACCTTC; CDR3 protein: CASSFADRSYGYTF
J gene: TRBJ1-2; V gene: TRBV29-1; clone size: NA; CDR3 length: 13; D gene: NA; CDR3 DNA: TGCAGCGTTGAATCCGGACAGCACTATGGCTACACCTTC; CDR3 protein: CSVESGQHYGYTF
J gene: TRBJ2-2; V gene: TRBV4-1; clone size: NA; CDR3 length: 17; D gene: TRBD2; CDR3 DNA: TGCGCCAGCAGCCGCGGACTAGCGGGAGGGAACACCGGGGAGCTGTTTTTT; CDR3 protein: CASSRGLAGGNTGELFF
J gene: TRBJ2-7; V gene: TRBV6-5; clone size: NA; CDR3 length: 14; D gene: TRBD2; CDR3 DNA: TGTGCCAGCAGTCCCCAGCGGGAGCGGTACGAGCAGTACTTC; CDR3 protein: CASSPQRERYEQYF
J gene: TRBJ1-1; V gene: TRBV19; clone size: once; CDR3 length: 16; D gene: NA; CDR3 DNA: TGTGCCAGTAGTATAGTTAAGGGGCCAGTGAACACTGAAGCTTTCTTT; CDR3 protein: CASSIVKGPVNTEAFF
J gene: TRBJ1-4; V gene: TRBV7-8; clone size: NA; CDR3 length: 16; D gene: TRBD1; CDR3 DNA: TGTGCCAGCAGCCTCTCGCCGGGACAGGGAGACCTAAAACTGTTTTTT; CDR3 protein: CASSLSPGQGDLKLFF
J gene: TRBJ2-1; V gene: TRBV9; clone size: NA; CDR3 length: 13; D gene: NA; CDR3 DNA: TGTGCCAGCAGCGTAGGGCAGGGAAATGAGCAGTTCTTC; CDR3 protein: CASSVGQGNEQFF
J gene: TRBJ1-1; V gene: TRBV7-2; clone size: NA; CDR3 length: 13; D gene: NA; CDR3 DNA: TGTGCCAGCAGCCCCCAACAGGGCACTGAAGCTTTCTTT; CDR3 protein: CASSPQQGTEAFF
J gene: TRBJ1-4; V gene: TRBV30; clone size: NA; CDR3 length: 12; D gene: NA; CDR3 DNA: TGTGCCTGGCACAAATCTAATGAAAAACTGTTTTTT; CDR3 protein: CAWHKSNEKLFF
J gene: TRBJ1-2; V gene: TRBV12-2; clone size: few; CDR3 length: 14; D gene: NA; CDR3 DNA: TGTGCAAGTCGCTTAGACGAGGCCAACTATGGCTACACCTTC; CDR3 protein: CASRLDEANYGYTF
J gene: TRBJ2-1; V gene: TRBV5-1; clone size: NA; CDR3 length: 15; D gene: TRBD2; CDR3 DNA: TGCGCCAGCAGCTTGATTGCGGGAGCGGAAGATGAGCAGTTCTTC; CDR3 protein: CASSLIAGAEDEQFF
J gene: TRBJ2-7; V gene: TRBV6-6; clone size: NA; CDR3 length: 15; D gene: TRBD1; CDR3 DNA: TGTGCCAGCAGTCAAGGGACAGGGGGCGGGTACGAGCAGTACTTC; CDR3 protein: CASSQGTGGGYEQYF
J gene: TRBJ1-2; V gene: TRBV6-5; clone size: NA; CDR3 length: 13; D gene: NA; CDR3 DNA: TGTGCCAGCAGTCCCGGGGCTAACTATGGCTACACCTTC; CDR3 protein: CASSPGANYGYTF
J gene: TRBJ2-2; V gene: TRBV19; clone size: few; CDR3 length: 14; D gene: NA; CDR3 DNA: TGTGCCAGTAGTCTATGGACAAGCACCGGGGAGCTGTTTTTT; CDR3 protein: CASSLWTSTGELFF
J gene: TRBJ2-7; V gene: TRBV11-2; clone size: NA; CDR3 length: 19; D gene: TRBD2; CDR3 DNA: TGTGCCAGCAGAGGCCGCCGGAATCTAGCGGGGGCCCCGGGCTTCGGGCAGTACTTC; CDR3 protein: CASRGRRNLAGAPGFGQYF
J gene: TRBJ1-5; V gene: TRBV5-4; clone size: few; CDR3 length: 15; D gene: NA; CDR3 DNA: TGTGCCAGCAGCTTGGGGGGCAGTACAGATCAGCCCCAGCATTTT; CDR3 protein: CASSLGGSTDQPQHF
J gene: TRBJ2-7; V gene: TRBV7-2; clone size: NA; CDR3 length: 14; D gene: TRBD1; CDR3 DNA: TGTGCCAGCAGCTTTCACCAGGGGGCGTACGAGCAGTACTTC; CDR3 protein: CASSFHQGAYEQYF
J gene: TRBJ1-1; V gene: TRBV4-1; clone size: NA; CDR3 length: 15; D gene: NA; CDR3 DNA: TGCGCCAGCAGCCAAGAGGTGAGGTATGGCACTGAAGCTTTCTTT; CDR3 protein: CASSQEVRYGTEAFF
J gene: TRBJ2-1; V gene: TRBV7-9; clone size: few; CDR3 length: 16; D gene: NA; CDR3 DNA: TGTGCCAGCAGCCCATCTACAGGAGGGATTGGGAATGAGCAGTTCTTC; CDR3 protein: CASSPSTGGIGNEQFF